The 19 T cell receptor beta chains reported below all come from one sample, sequenced in a study of vaccination and CD4 T cells after COVID-19 (dated 2022 in TCRdb). Their recognized antigens are unknown. The library was made by PCR. The instrument given in TCRdb is Illumina iSeq 100. TCR sequencing of DNA from cultured CD4+ T cells used the Oncomine TCR Beta short-read assay at the Johns Hopkins FTIC core. In-frame beta chains were kept once TCRdb had trimmed the public reads at Q25 with fastp and called clones with MiXCR. Each CDR3 protein appears once, grouped with its most common genes and DNA. This sample holds under 8,000 distinct CDR3 sequences; 20% to 25% were observed only once. The top ten clones comprise 25% to 30% of the sample. The treatment or condition label, read with the paper, signifies: roughly 10-day PBMC culture with coronavirus spike peptide pools or control peptides (ViraFEST assay).

The sample here was CD4+ T cells from blood, cultured in vitro, taken after SARS-CoV-2 vaccination. These receptors were obtained from a human donor who had recovered from COVID-19.

A remark on this clonotype: It may be a read error: a sequence one base away is much more abundant. V usage is TRBV20-1 and J usage is TRBJ2-7, with 9 bases identical to TRBD2. Trimming removed 6 bases from V and 6 bases from J; junction bases left unmatched: 9. The CDR3 has 13 amino acids. Germline CDR1 and CDR2: DFQATT and SNEGSKA (reference sequence). The CDR3 bases are TGCAGTGCCCAGGGACTAGCCCCCTGCGAGCAGTACTTC. Translated, it gives CSAQGLAPCEQYF.

The chain combines TRBV5-6 with TRBJ2-5; the D is unclear. This CDR3 comprises 14 residues. Germline loops: CDR1 SGHDT, CDR2 YYEEEE. V dropped 4 bases and J dropped 1 base, with 11 bases sitting between them. The CDR3 sequence is CASSDLRGQETQYF. CDR3 nucleotides: TGTGCCAGCAGCGACCTACGTGGCCAAGAGACCCAGTACTTC.

The rearrangement links TRBV4-3 to TRBJ2-4, with 12 bases aligning to TRBD2. Unmatched junction bases numbered 11, after V lost 4 bases and J lost 1 base. Germline V lookup: CDR1 LGHNA, CDR2 YSLEER. CDR3 length: 19 amino acids. In DNA, the CDR3 is TGCGCCAGCAGCCTGGCTAGCGGGAGGGCCGTGATTGCCAAAAACATTCAGTACTTC. It codes for CASSLASGRAVIAKNIQYF.

This clonotype was seen a handful of times. V is TRBV18 and J is TRBJ2-5; the D call may be TRBD1 or TRBD2 (5 bases each). CDR3 length: 13 residues. V was trimmed by 4 bases and J by 2 bases, leaving 8 bases between them. Germline lookup yields CDR1 KGHSH and CDR2 LQKENI. CDR3 DNA: TGTGCCAGCTCACAGGGACGGCAAGAGACCCAGTACTTC. As protein: CASSQGRQETQYF.

This clonotype was detected a few times. The chain employs TRBV24-1 and TRBJ2-5; TRBD2 matches 9 bases. There are 18 residues in the CDR3. V shed 5 bases, J shed 5 bases, and the junction held 17 bases outside the gene matches. Germline CDR1 reads KGHDR; CDR2 reads SFDVKD. The CDR3 DNA reads as TGTGCCACCAGTGTCGGGGCTAGCGGGACCTTGATTACGGAGACCCAGTACTTC. Its translation: CATSVGASGTLITETQYF.

In this sample, this clonotype is medium-sized. The chain links TRBV28 to TRBJ2-5; no clear D. The CDR3 spans 11 residues. V was cut by 10 bases and J by 5 bases, with 11 bases left in between. The germline V gene encodes CDR1 MDHEN and CDR2 SYDVKM. Here the CDR3 DNA reads TGTGCCACCGAAAAGTACGAGACCCAGTACTTC. This codes for CATEKYETQYF.

This clonotype was observed once. V and J are TRBV6-1 and TRBJ2-3; 9 nucleotides match TRBD2. V gave up 2 bases and J gave up 1 base; unmatched junction bases: 10. CDR1 and CDR2 (germline): MNHNS, SASEGT. The CDR3 has 18 amino acids. This chain's CDR3 is CASSEYGTAGGGTDTQYF. The CDR3, as DNA: TGTGCCAGCAGTGAATATGGGACGGCGGGGGGGGGCACAGATACGCAGTATTTT.

The V gene is TRBV28, the J gene TRBJ1-2; D possibly corresponds to TRBD1 (5 bases). The V gene's germline CDR1 is MDHEN and CDR2 SYDVKM. This CDR3 spans 14 amino acids. The germline V and J ends were trimmed by 7 bases and 5 bases, with 17 bases remaining between them. CDR3 loop: CASIPSRAGYGYTF. Here the CDR3 DNA reads TGTGCCAGCATTCCCAGCCGGGCAGGGTATGGCTACACCTTC.

This sequence joins TRBV7-2 and TRBJ2-7; TRBD2 aligns across 13 bases. This CDR3 contains 18 residues. The junction had 13 bases not matched to a gene; V was cut back by 4 bases and J by 4 bases. Per germline, CDR1 SGHTA and CDR2 FQGNSA. CDR3 sequence reads: CASSSRAGGLAGLYEQYF. The CDR3 nucleotides read TGTGCCAGCAGCTCGCGGGCGGGGGGACTAGCGGGATTGTACGAGCAGTACTTC.

The chain has TRBV10-1 and TRBJ2-3, with D unresolved. V was pared by 1 base and J by 2 bases, with 10 bases between. CDR1 is WNHNN, CDR2 SYGVQD, per germline (reference sequence). The CDR3 has 15 amino acids. The CDR3 nucleotides read TGCGCCAGCAGTGAGTTTATAGTAAACACAGATACGCAGTATTTT. It specifies CASSEFIVNTDTQYF.

This clonotype was observed a few times. This chain uses TRBV7-3 with TRBJ2-3, with 14 bases fitting TRBD2. The germline CDR1 and CDR2 sequences are SGHTA and FQGTGA. There are 16 residues in the CDR3. With V trimmed by 5 bases and J by 5 bases, 6 bases remained unmatched. The CDR3 DNA reads as TGTGCCAGCAGCCAGACTAGCGGGGGGGCCGTAGATACGCAGTATTTT. Translation: CASSQTSGGAVDTQYF.

This clonotype showed up just a few times. The CDR3 region is CASSPQETQYF. CDR3 bases: TGTGCCAGCAGCCCCCAAGAGACCCAGTACTTC. This rearrangement joins TRBV11-2 to TRBJ2-5, with D unresolved. The CDR3 contains 11 residues. Per germline, CDR1 SGHAT and CDR2 FQNNGV. The germline V and J ends were trimmed by 5 bases and 1 base, with 2 bases remaining between them.

This clonotype was found once. The chain recombines TRBV27 with TRBJ2-2; D is possibly TRBD1 (6 bases). Trimming removed 5 bases from V and 6 bases from J, with 13 bases in between. The CDR3 runs to 14 residues. Germline CDR1 and CDR2: MNHEY and SMNVEV (reference sequence). The CDR3 loop reads CASSANRAPGELFF. CDR3 in DNA: TGTGCCAGCAGTGCCAACAGGGCCCCCGGGGAGCTGTTTTTT.

This clonotype has a handful of counts. This chain uses TRBV11-1 with TRBJ2-5, with D hard to call. The CDR3 extends over 12 amino acids. V was shortened by 4 bases and J by 1 base, with 4 bases between the two germline ends. CDR1 is SGHAT and CDR2 is FQDESV in the germline V gene (reference sequence). The CDR3 here is CASSYPQETQYF. The CDR3 nucleotides read TGTGCCAGCAGCTACCCCCAAGAGACCCAGTACTTC.

This clonotype was found a few times. The chain combines TRBV19 with TRBJ2-3; D unclear. This CDR3 is 14 amino acids long. V was shortened by 3 bases and J by 2 bases, with 9 bases between the two germline ends. CDR1 and CDR2 (germline): LNHDA, SQIVND (reference sequence). The CDR3 DNA follows: TGTGCCAGTAGTATGCGCACTAACACAGATACGCAGTATTTT. Its translation is CASSMRTNTDTQYF.

This clonotype was seen a single time. The junction departs from germline at one end; a sequencing error may be responsible. The chain is built from TRBV6-1 and TRBJ1-2; possible D gene TRBD1, 6 bases. CDR1 and CDR2 from the germline V gene are MNHNS and SASEGT. This CDR3 comprises 15 residues. The CDR3 loop is CASSPVGGARYGHTF. The CDR3 nucleotides are TGTGCCAGCAGCCCGGTGGGGGGGGCGCGGTATGGCCACACCTTC.

This clonotype is deemed medium-sized. V is TRBV10-1 and J is TRBJ1-6, with D possibly TRBD1 on 5 matching bases. The ends were cut back, 2 bases at V and 9 bases at J, with 11 bases in the middle. CDR3 size: 14 residues. CDR1 is WNHNN and CDR2 is SYGVQD in the germline V gene (reference sequence). Here the CDR3 reads CASSEPTVGSPLHF. CDR3 bases: TGCGCCAGCAGTGAGCCGACAGTCGGTTCACCCCTCCACTTT.

The rearrangement links TRBV18 to TRBJ2-1; 10 bases match TRBD1. CDR3 length equals 15 residues. V shed 2 bases and J 8 bases; nucleotides not matched to a gene: 6. In germline, CDR1 is KGHSH, CDR2 LQKENI. CDR3 DNA sequence: TGTGCCAGCTCACCAACAGGACAGGGGGGGGATGAGCAGTTCTTC. Its translation: CASSPTGQGGDEQFF.

This clonotype is medium-sized within its sample. The chain links TRBV20-1 to TRBJ1-1; 7 nucleotides align to TRBD1. The CDR3 runs to 12 residues. Looked up from germline, CDR1 is DFQATT and CDR2 is SNEGSKA (reference sequence). V gave up 6 bases and J gave up 4 bases; unmatched junction bases: 5. The DNA of the CDR3 is TGCAGTGCCAATCAGGGGGGCACTGAAGCTTTCTTT. Protein sequence: CSANQGGTEAFF.